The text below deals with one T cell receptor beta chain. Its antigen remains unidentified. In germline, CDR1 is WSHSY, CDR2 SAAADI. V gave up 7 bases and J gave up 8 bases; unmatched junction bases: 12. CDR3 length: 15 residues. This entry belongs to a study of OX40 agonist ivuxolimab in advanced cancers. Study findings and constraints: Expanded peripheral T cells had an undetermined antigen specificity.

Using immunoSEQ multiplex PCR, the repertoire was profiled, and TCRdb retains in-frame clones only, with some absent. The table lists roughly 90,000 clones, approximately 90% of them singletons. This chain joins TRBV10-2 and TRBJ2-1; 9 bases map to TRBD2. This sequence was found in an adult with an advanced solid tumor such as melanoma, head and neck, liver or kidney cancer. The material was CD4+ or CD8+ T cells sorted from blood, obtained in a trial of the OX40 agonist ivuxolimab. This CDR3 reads CASKVDSGSRDEQFF. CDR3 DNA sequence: TGCGCCAGCAAGGTCGATAGCGGGAGTAGGGATGAGCAGTTCTTC.